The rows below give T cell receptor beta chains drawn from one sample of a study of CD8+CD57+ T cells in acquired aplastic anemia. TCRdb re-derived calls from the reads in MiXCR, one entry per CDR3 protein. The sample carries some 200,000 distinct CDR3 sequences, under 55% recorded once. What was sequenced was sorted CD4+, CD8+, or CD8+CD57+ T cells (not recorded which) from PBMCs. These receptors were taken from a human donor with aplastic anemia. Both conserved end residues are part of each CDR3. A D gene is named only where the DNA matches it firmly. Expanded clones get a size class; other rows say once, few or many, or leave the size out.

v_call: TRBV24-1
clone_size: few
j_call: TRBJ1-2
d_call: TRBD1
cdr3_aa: CATSKDRQGSGYTF
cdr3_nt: TGTGCCACCAGCAAAGACCGACAGGGGTCTGGCTACACCTTC

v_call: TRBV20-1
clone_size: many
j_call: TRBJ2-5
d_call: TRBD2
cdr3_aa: CSARDPAGRETQYF
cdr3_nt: TGCAGTGCTAGAGATCCAGCGGGACGGGAGACCCAGTACTTC

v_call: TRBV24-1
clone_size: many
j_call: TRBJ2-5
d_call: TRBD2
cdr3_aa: CATSDKSPNVAGDQETQYF
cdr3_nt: TGTGCCACCAGTGATAAGAGTCCTAACGTGGCGGGAGACCAAGAGACCCAGTACTTC

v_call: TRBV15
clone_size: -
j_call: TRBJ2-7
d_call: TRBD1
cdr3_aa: CATSGDRGTYEQYF
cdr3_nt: TGTGCCACCAGCGGAGACAGGGGGACCTACGAGCAGTACTTC

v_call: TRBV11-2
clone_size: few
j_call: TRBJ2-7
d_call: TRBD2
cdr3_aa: CASRSASGSYEQYF
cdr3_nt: TGTGCCAGCCGCTCCGCTAGCGGCTCCTACGAGCAGTACTTC

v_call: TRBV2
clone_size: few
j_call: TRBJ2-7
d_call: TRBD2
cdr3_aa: CASKTSGGYYEQYF
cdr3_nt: TGTGCCAGCAAAACTAGCGGGGGGTACTACGAGCAGTACTTC

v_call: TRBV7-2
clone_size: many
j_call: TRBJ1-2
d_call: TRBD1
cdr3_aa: CASSLSTGQGGGYTF
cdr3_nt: TGTGCCAGCAGCTTATCTACGGGACAGGGGGGTGGCTACACCTTC

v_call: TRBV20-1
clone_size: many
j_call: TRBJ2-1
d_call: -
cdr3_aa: CSALRDSLRNEQFF
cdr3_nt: TGCAGTGCTCTTCGGGACTCTCTCAGGAATGAGCAGTTCTTC

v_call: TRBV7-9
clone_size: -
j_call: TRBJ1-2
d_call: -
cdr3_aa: CASSTKNYGYTF
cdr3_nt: TGTGCCAGCAGCACCAAAAACTATGGCTACACCTTC

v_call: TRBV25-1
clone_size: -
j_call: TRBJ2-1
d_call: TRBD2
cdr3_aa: CASSEKTSGSINEQFF
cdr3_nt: TGTGCCAGCAGTGAAAAGACTAGCGGGAGTATCAATGAGCAGTTCTTC

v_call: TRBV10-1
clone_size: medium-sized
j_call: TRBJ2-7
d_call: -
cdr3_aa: CASSDQGKQYF
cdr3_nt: TGCGCCAGCAGTGATCAGGGGAAGCAGTACTTC

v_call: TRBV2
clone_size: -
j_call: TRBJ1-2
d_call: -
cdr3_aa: CASSELSRGYTF
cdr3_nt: TGTGCCAGCAGTGAACTCTCGCGCGGCTACACCTTC

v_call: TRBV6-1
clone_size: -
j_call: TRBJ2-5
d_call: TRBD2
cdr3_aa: CASRVLAGGGETQYF
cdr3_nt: TGTGCCAGCAGGGTACTAGCGGGAGGGGGAGAGACCCAGTACTTC

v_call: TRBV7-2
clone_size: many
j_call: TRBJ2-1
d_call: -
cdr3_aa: CASSSTSQRVGQFF
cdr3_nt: TGTGCCAGCAGTTCTACGTCCCAACGAGTTGGGCAGTTCTTC

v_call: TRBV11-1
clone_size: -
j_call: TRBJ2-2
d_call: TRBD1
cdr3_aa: CASSSSGTAPTGELFF
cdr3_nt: TGTGCCAGCAGCTCGTCCGGGACAGCACCGACCGGGGAGCTGTTTTTT

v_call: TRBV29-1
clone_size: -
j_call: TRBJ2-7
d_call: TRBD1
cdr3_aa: CSVSPSGTGREQYF
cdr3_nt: TGCAGCGTTTCCCCGTCCGGGACAGGCCGCGAGCAGTACTTC

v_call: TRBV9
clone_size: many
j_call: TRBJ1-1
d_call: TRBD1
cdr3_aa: CASSEGTGINTEAFF
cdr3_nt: TGTGCCAGCAGCGAGGGGACAGGGATCAACACTGAAGCTTTCTTT

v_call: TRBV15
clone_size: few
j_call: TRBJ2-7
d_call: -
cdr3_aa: CATSSRVGGEQYF
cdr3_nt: TGTGCCACCAGCAGCCGGGTAGGGGGCGAGCAGTACTTC

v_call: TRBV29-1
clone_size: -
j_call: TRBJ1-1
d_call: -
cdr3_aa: CSVENRVNTEAFF
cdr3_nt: TGCAGCGTAGAAAACAGGGTGAACACTGAAGCTTTCTTT

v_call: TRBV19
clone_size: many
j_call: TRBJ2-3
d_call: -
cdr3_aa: CASSISSAGSTDTQYF
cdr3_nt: TGTGCCAGTAGTATCTCGTCGGCAGGGAGCACAGATACGCAGTATTTT

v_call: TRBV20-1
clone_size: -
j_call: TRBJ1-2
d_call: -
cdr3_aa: CSASSKGAYGYTF
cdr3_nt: TGCAGTGCGTCCTCTAAAGGGGCCTATGGCTACACCTTC

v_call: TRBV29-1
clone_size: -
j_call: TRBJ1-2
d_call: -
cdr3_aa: CSVTTGYGYTF
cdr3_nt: TGCAGCGTTACCACAGGGTATGGCTACACCTTC

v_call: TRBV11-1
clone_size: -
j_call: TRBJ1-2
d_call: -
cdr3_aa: CASSSTEGLIWDGYTF
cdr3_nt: TGTGCCAGCAGCTCGACGGAGGGGCTAATCTGGGATGGCTACACCTTC

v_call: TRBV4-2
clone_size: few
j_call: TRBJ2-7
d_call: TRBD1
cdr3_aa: CASSQGQGGYYEQYF
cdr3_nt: TGTGCCAGCAGCCAAGGGCAAGGGGGCTACTACGAGCAGTACTTC

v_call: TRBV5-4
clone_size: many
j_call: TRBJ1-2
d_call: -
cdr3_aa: CASSFRIGEYGYTF
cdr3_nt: TGTGCCAGCAGCTTCAGGATAGGGGAATATGGCTACACCTTC

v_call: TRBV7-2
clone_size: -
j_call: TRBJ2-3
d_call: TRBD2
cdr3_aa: CASSLAFGTSGSTQYF
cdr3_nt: TGTGCCAGCAGCTTAGCTTTCGGGACTAGCGGGAGTACGCAGTATTTT

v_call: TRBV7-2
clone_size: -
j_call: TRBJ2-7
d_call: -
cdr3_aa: CASSLGSRYEQYF
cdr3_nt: TGTGCCAGCAGCCTGGGGTCACGTTACGAGCAGTACTTC

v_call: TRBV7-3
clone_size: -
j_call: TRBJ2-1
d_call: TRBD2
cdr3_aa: CASSYQTSPVNEQFF
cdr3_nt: TGTGCCAGCAGCTACCAGACTAGCCCTGTGAATGAGCAGTTCTTC

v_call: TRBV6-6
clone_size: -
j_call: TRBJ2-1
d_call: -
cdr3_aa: CASSSDRLPNNEQFF
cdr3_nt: TGTGCCAGCAGTTCGGACAGACTACCGAATAATGAGCAGTTCTTC

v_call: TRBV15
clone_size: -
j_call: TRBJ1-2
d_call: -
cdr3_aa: CATSRGGDGYTF
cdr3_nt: TGTGCCACCAGCAGAGGGGGAGATGGCTACACCTTC

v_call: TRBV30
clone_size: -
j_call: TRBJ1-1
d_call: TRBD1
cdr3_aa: CAWGGQGVPEAFF
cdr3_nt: TGTGCCTGGGGGGGACAGGGAGTGCCCGAAGCTTTCTTT

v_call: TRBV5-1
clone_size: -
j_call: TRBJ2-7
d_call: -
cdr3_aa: CASSLSAGPASEEQYF
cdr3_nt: TGCGCCAGCAGCTTGTCCGCAGGGCCGGCCTCGGAGGAGCAGTACTTC

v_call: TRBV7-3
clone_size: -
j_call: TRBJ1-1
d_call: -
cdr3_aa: CASSPGGRTEAFF
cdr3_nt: TGTGCCAGCAGCCCTGGGGGTCGGACTGAAGCTTTCTTT

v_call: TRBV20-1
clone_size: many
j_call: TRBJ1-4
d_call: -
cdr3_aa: CSARETGPREKLFF
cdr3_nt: TGCAGTGCTAGAGAAACAGGGCCTAGGGAAAAACTGTTTTTT

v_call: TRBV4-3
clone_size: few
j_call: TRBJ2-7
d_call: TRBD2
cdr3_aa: CASSQKASGASSYEQYF
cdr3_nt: TGCGCCAGCAGCCAGAAGGCTAGCGGGGCCAGCTCCTACGAGCAGTACTTC

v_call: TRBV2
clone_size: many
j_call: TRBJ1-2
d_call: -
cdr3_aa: CATLGGYGYTF
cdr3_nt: TGTGCCACCTTGGGGGGTTATGGCTACACCTTC

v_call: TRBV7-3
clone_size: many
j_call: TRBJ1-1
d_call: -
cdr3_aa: CASSPGGAEAFF
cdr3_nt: TGTGCCAGCAGCCCCGGGGGTGCTGAAGCTTTCTTT

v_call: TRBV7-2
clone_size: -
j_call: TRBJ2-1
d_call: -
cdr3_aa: CASSYSRNNEQFF
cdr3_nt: TGTGCCAGCAGCTACTCTAGAAACAATGAGCAGTTCTTC

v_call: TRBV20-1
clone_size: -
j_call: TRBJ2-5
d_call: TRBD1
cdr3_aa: CSARDPLTGEMETQYF
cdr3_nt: TGCAGTGCTAGAGATCCCTTGACAGGGGAGATGGAGACCCAGTACTTC

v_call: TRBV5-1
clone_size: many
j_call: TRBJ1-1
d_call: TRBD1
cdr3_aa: CASSVDRGYEAFF
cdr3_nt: TGCGCCAGCAGCGTGGACAGGGGTTACGAAGCTTTCTTT

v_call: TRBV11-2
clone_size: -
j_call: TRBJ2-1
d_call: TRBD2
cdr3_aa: CASTLIAGNSYNEQFF
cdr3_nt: TGTGCCAGCACCCTCATAGCGGGTAACTCCTACAATGAGCAGTTCTTC

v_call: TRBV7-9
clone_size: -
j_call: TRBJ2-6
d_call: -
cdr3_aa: CASSDTFSGANVLTF
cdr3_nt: TGTGCCAGCAGCGACACCTTCTCTGGGGCCAACGTCCTGACTTTC

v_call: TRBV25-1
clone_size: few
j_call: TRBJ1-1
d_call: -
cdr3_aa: CAAATGQTNTEAFF
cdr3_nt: TGTGCCGCTGCCACCGGACAGACGAACACTGAAGCTTTCTTT

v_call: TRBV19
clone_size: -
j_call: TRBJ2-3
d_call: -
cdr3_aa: CASRTAVDHTQYF
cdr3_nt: TGTGCCAGCAGGACCGCAGTGGATCATACGCAGTATTTT

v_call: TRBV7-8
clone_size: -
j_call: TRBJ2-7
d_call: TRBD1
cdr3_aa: CASSAPGQGPYYEQYF
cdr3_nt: TGTGCCAGCAGCGCCCCGGGACAGGGGCCATACTACGAGCAGTACTTC

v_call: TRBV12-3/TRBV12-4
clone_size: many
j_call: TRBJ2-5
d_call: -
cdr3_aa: CASSLLFPGQTKETQYF
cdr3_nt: TGTGCCAGCAGTTTACTTTTTCCCGGACAGACCAAAGAGACCCAGTACTTC

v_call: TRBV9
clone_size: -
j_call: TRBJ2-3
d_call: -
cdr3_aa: CASSVVLGDTQYF
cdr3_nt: TGTGCCAGCAGCGTAGTACTAGGGGATACGCAGTATTTT

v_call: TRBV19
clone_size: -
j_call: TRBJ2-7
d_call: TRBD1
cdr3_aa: CASTRTGSSYEQYF
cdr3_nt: TGTGCCAGTACCAGGACAGGGAGCTCCTACGAGCAGTACTTC

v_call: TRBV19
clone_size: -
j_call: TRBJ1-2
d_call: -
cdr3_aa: CASSIQSNYGYTF
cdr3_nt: TGTGCCAGTAGTATACAGTCGAACTATGGCTACACCTTC

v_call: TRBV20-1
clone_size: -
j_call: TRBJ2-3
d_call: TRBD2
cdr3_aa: CSARDPTSGAGSTDTQYF
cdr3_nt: TGCAGTGCTAGGGACCCGACTAGCGGGGCAGGAAGCACAGATACGCAGTATTTT

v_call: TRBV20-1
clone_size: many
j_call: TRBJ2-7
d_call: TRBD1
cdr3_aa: CSARARTGSYEQYF
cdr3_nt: TGCAGTGCTAGAGCGAGGACAGGGTCCTACGAGCAGTACTTC

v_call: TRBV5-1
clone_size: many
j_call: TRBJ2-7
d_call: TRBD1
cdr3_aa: CASSLGPQGAKYEQYF
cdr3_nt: TGCGCCAGCAGCTTGGGGCCACAGGGGGCGAAGTACGAGCAGTACTTC

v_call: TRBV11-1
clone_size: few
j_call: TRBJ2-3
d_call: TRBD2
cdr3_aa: CASSLGTSGTTDTQYF
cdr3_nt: TGTGCCAGCAGCTTAGGGACTAGCGGTACCACAGATACGCAGTATTTT

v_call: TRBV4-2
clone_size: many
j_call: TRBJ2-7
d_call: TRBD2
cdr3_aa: CASSPLGTSGAYEQYF
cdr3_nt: TGTGCCAGCAGCCCTCTCGGGACTAGCGGTGCCTACGAGCAGTACTTC

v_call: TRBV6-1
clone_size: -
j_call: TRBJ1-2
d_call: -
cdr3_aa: CACSVADNYGYTF
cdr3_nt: TGTGCCTGCAGTGTGGCAGATAACTATGGCTACACCTTC

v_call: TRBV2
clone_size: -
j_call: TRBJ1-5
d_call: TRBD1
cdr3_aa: CASRDRPDSNQPQHF
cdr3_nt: TGTGCCAGCAGGGACAGGCCAGATAGCAATCAGCCCCAGCATTTT

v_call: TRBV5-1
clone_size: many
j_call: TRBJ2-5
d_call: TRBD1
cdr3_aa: CASSLRQGWSETQYF
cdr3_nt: TGCGCCAGTTCCCTACGACAGGGTTGGAGTGAGACCCAGTACTTC

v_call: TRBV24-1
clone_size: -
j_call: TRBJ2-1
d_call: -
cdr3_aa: CATSDRTGTAQFF
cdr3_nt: TGTGCCACCAGTGACCGAACAGGGACCGCTCAGTTCTTC

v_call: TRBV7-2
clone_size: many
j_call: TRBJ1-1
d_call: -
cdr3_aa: CASSWDITEAFF
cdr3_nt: TGTGCCAGCAGCTGGGACATCACTGAAGCTTTCTTT